Below, 8 T cell receptor beta chains from the same sample are listed, as sequenced in a study of cytomegalovirus exposure and HLA in healthy donors. PCR employed 60 Vbeta and 13 Jbeta primers. Clones were sequenced by immunoSEQ multiplex PCR, and TCRdb holds only the in-frame ones, with some missing. The repertoire holds 200,000 to 250,000 clones, with approximately 87% as singletons. The sequencing input was PBMCs. The receptors were gathered from a human donor in good health.

This clone has a single count. The gene calls are TRBV10-2 and TRBJ1-2, with D unresolved. CDR3 length: 12 amino acids. Germline V gene data show CDR1 as WSHSY and CDR2 as SAAADI. V gave up 2 bases and J gave up 5 bases, with 6 bases separating them. CDR3 residues: CASSEGKYGYTF. CDR3 nucleotides: TGCGCCAGCAGTGAGGGCAAGTATGGCTACACCTTC.

The chain combines TRBV7-9 with TRBJ2-5, with a tentative D call TRBD2 (6 bases). This CDR3 is 15 amino acids long. The V end was cut by 2 bases, the J end by 4 bases, with 14 bases between. Per germline, CDR1 SEHNR and CDR2 FQNEAQ (reference sequence). The CDR3 spells CASSLSGGMGETQYF. The CDR3 bases are TGTGCCAGCAGCTTATCCGGAGGGATGGGAGAGACCCAGTACTTC.

CDR3 in DNA: TGTGCCAGCAGCTCCTTAGCCGGGACTAGCGGCAAGGAGACCCAGTACTTC. It codes for CASSSLAGTSGKETQYF. The gene calls are TRBV27 and TRBJ2-5; TRBD2 agrees at 11 bases. V was clipped by 6 bases and J by 5 bases; unmatched bases: 14. Germline CDR1 MNHEY, CDR2 SMNVEV (reference sequence). The CDR3 length is 17 residues.

The chain recombines TRBV7-3 with TRBJ2-1; unclear D gene. V shed 2 bases and J shed 7 bases, with 12 bases lying between them. This CDR3 spans 14 amino acids. From germline, CDR1 is SGHTA and CDR2 FQGTGA. This chain's CDR3 is CASSLQRSSNEQFF. CDR3 nucleotide sequence: TGTGCCAGCAGCTTACAACGGAGCTCGAATGAGCAGTTCTTC.

This clone was seen only once. The chain joins TRBV9 to TRBJ2-2, with 7 nucleotides matching TRBD2. CDR1 and CDR2 (germline): SGDLS, YYNGEE. Germline trimming cut 4 bases from V and 4 bases from J; bases unmatched to any gene: 16. The CDR3 sequence is 18 residues long. The CDR3 DNA sequence: TGTGCCAGCAGCTCACCCCTTGGGGAGGGCCGAATCACCGGGGAGCTGTTTTTT. Translation gives CASSSPLGEGRITGELFF.

The chain is built from TRBV6-5 and TRBJ2-5, with a weak D call TRBD2 (6 bases). This CDR3 contains 13 residues. In germline, CDR1 is MNHEY, CDR2 SVGAGI. The ends were cut back, 6 bases at V and 3 bases at J, with 11 bases in the middle. In DNA, the CDR3 is TGTGCCAGCAGGGAGGGGCGGGAAGAGACCCAGTACTTC. This sequence encodes CASREGREETQYF.

The V and J genes are TRBV27 and TRBJ2-1; 15 nucleotides match TRBD2. The CDR3 has 18 residues. CDR1 and CDR2 from the germline V gene are MNHEY and SMNVEV (reference sequence). V was clipped by 6 bases and J by 4 bases; unmatched bases: 10. CDR3 region: CASSKYGTSGRIYNEQFF. Written as DNA, the CDR3 is TGTGCCAGCAGCAAATACGGGACTAGCGGGAGGATATACAATGAGCAGTTCTTC.

The chain carries TRBV5-1 and TRBJ1-2; TRBD1 aligns across 10 bases. Unmatched junction bases numbered 14, after V lost 4 bases and J lost 8 bases. The CDR3 extends over 16 amino acids. Germline V gene lookup returns CDR1 SGHRS and CDR2 YFSETQ. The CDR3 sequence is CASSPIFDRGRQGYTF. The CDR3 region has the DNA TGCGCCAGCAGCCCTATATTCGACAGGGGGCGACAGGGCTACACCTTC.